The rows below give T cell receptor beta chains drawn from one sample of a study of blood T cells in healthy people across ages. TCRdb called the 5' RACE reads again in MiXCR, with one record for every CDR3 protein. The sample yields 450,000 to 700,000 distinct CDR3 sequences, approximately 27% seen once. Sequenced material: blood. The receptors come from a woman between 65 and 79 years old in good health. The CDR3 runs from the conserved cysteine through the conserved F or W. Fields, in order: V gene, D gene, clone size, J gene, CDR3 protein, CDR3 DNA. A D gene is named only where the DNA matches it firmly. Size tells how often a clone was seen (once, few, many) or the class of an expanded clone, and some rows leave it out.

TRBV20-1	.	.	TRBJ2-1	CSATTNEQFF	TGCAGTGCCACCACTAATGAGCAGTTCTTC
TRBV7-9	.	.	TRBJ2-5	CASRQGLMYQETQYF	TGTGCCAGCAGGCAAGGACTCATGTACCAAGAGACCCAGTACTTC
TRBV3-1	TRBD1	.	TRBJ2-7	CASSGTGGASYEQYF	TGTGCCAGCAGCGGCACAGGGGGCGCATCCTACGAGCAGTACTTC
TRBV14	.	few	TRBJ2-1	CASSQDTRTAYNEQFF	TGTGCCAGCAGCCAAGATACCCGGACAGCTTACAATGAGCAGTTCTTC
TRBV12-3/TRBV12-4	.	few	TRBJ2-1	CASSRGPISGSNEQFF	TGTGCCAGCAGTCGCGGCCCGATATCAGGGTCCAATGAGCAGTTCTTC
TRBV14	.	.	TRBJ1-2	CASSLQGSNYGYTF	TGTGCCAGCTCTCTTCAGGGCTCCAACTATGGCTACACCTTC
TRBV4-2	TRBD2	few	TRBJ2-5	CASSQEWLAGGEETQYF	TGTGCCAGCAGCCAAGAGTGGCTAGCGGGGGGTGAAGAGACCCAGTACTTC
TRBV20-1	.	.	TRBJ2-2	CSAREGGGELFF	TGCAGTGCTAGAGAGGGTGGCGGGGAGCTGTTTTTT
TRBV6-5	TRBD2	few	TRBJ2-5	CASSYQGTSAETQYF	TGTGCCAGCAGTTACCAGGGGACTAGCGCGGAGACCCAGTACTTC
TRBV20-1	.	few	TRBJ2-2	CSARVDTGELFF	TGCAGTGCTAGAGTGGACACCGGGGAGCTGTTTTTT
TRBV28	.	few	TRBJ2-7	CASSYIYEQYF	TGTGCCAGCAGTTACATCTACGAGCAGTACTTC
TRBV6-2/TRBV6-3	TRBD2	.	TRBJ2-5	CASSYRRGGTETQYF	TGTGCCAGCAGTTACAGGCGGGGGGGCACGGAGACCCAGTACTTC
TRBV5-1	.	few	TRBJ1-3	CASSSGPRHAGNTIYF	TGCGCCAGCAGCTCGGGTCCGAGGCATGCTGGAAACACCATATATTTT
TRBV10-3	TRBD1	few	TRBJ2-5	CATKDTGQVRQETQYF	TGTGCCACAAAAGACACCGGACAGGTCCGCCAAGAGACCCAGTACTTC
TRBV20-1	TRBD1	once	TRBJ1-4	CSARDRAPEKLFF	TGCAGTGCCAGGGACAGGGCTCCTGAAAAACTGTTTTTT
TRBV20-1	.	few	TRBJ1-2	CSARGPLNYGYTF	TGCAGTGCTAGAGGTCCACTTAACTATGGCTACACCTTC
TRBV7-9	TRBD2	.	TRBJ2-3	CASSPGLAGRTDTQYF	TGTGCCAGCAGCCCCGGACTAGCGGGGCGCACAGATACGCAGTATTTT
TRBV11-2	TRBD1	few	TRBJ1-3	CASSLSTGGRTGNTIYF	TGTGCCAGCAGCTTATCCACAGGGGGCCGAACTGGAAACACCATATATTTT
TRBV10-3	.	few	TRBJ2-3	CAISGIGGRTDTQYF	TGTGCCATCAGTGGCATAGGGGGACGCACAGATACGCAGTATTTT
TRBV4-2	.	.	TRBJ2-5	CASSQAGGPRVETQYF	TGTGCCAGCAGCCAAGCGGGGGGCCCTCGTGTAGAGACCCAGTACTTC
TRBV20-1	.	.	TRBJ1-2	CSARAGLSYGYTF	TGCAGTGCTAGAGCAGGGCTGAGCTATGGCTACACCTTC
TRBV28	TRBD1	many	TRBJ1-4	CASSLPRGPNEKLFF	TGTGCCAGCAGCCTTCCAAGGGGGCCGAATGAAAAACTGTTTTTT
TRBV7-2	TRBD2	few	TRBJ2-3	CASSNQRGAKYF	TGTGCCAGCAGCAATCAGCGGGGGGCAAAGTATTTT
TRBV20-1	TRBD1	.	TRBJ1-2	CSARDPKTRDRGGYTF	TGCAGTGCTAGAGATCCGAAAACTCGGGACAGGGGTGGCTACACCTTC
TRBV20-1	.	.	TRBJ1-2	CSARGPSMLSYTF	TGCAGTGCTAGAGGCCCCTCTATGCTGAGCTACACCTTC
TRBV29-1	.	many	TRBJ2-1	CSVGGPYNEQFF	TGCAGCGTCGGGGGGCCCTACAATGAGCAGTTCTTC
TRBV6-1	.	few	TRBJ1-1	CASSLTRGNTEAFF	TGTGCCAGCAGTCTCACTAGGGGGAACACTGAAGCTTTCTTT
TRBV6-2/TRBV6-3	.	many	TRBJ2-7	CASSGSSYEQYF	TGTGCCAGCAGTGGTAGCTCCTACGAGCAGTACTTC
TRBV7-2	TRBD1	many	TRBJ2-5	CASSPYRGQETQYF	TGTGCCAGCAGCCCCTACAGGGGACAAGAGACCCAGTACTTC
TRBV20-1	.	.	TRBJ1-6	CSAPRRGRADSPLHF	TGCAGTGCGCCGAGACGGGGGCGGGCTGATTCACCCCTCCACTTT
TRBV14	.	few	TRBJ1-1	CASSLYLQGLGTEAFF	TGTGCCAGCAGCCTCTATCTGCAGGGGCTGGGCACTGAAGCTTTCTTT
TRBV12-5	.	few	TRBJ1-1	CASGLPRTENTEAFF	TGTGCTAGTGGTTTGCCGAGGACAGAGAACACTGAAGCTTTCTTT
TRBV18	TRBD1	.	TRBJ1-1	CASSPTQGAGVTEAFF	TGTGCCAGCTCACCAACACAGGGGGCGGGTGTCACTGAAGCTTTCTTT
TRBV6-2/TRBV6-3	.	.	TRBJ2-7	CASTSGPYSYEQYF	TGTGCCAGCACCAGCGGGCCTTACTCCTACGAGCAGTACTTC
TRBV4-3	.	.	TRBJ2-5	CASSQAQWETQYF	TGCGCCAGCAGCCAAGCCCAATGGGAGACCCAGTACTTC
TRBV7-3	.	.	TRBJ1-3	CASSPTVYSGNTIYF	TGTGCCAGCAGCCCGACAGTCTACTCTGGAAACACCATATATTTT
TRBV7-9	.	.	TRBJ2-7	CASSSRQEQYF	TGTGCCAGCAGCTCCCGACAAGAGCAGTACTTC
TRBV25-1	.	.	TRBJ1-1	CASSLEIISSRTEAFF	TGTGCCAGCAGCCTGGAGATTATTTCCAGTAGGACTGAAGCTTTCTTT
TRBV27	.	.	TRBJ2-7	CASRRGFRTYEQYF	TGTGCATCCAGGAGGGGTTTTAGGACCTACGAGCAGTACTTC
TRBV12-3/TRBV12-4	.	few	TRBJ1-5	CASSSSSTRGGSQHF	TGTGCCAGCAGTTCCTCTTCGACCAGGGGAGGGTCCCAGCATTTT
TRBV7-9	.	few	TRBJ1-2	CASSQSSVGGYTF	TGTGCCAGCAGCCAATCAAGTGTGGGTGGCTACACCTTC
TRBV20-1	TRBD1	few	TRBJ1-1	CSARGQGRNTEAFF	TGCAGTGCTAGAGGACAGGGGAGGAACACTGAAGCTTTCTTT
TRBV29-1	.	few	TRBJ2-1	CSVEGSGTPGPIYNEQFF	TGCAGCGTTGAAGGATCCGGGACCCCAGGGCCTATTTACAATGAGCAGTTCTTC
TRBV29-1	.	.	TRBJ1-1	CSVETVLNTEAFF	TGCAGCGTCGAGACAGTCCTGAACACTGAAGCTTTCTTT
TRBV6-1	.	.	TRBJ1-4	CASSSTGSGANEKLFF	TGTGCCAGCAGCTCAACAGGGAGCGGGGCTAATGAAAAACTGTTTTTT
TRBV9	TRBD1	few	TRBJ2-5	CASNPGTGIQTQYF	TGTGCCAGCAACCCAGGGACAGGCATTCAGACCCAGTACTTC
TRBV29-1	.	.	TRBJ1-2	CSVVQGPYGYTF	TGCAGCGTCGTACAGGGCCCGTATGGCTACACCTTC
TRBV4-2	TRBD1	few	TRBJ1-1	CASSPGTAHTEAFF	TGTGCCAGCAGCCCCGGGACAGCCCACACTGAAGCTTTCTTT
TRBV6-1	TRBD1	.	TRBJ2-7	CASTEPGGYEQYF	TGTGCCAGCACGGAGCCAGGGGGCTACGAGCAGTACTTC
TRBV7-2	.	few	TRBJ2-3	CASSLAGGPVDTQYF	TGTGCCAGCAGCTTAGCGGGGGGGCCGGTAGATACGCAGTATTTT
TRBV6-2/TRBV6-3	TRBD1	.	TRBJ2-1	CASSYERRGYNEQFF	TGTGCCAGCAGTTACGAGCGCAGGGGGTATAATGAGCAGTTCTTC
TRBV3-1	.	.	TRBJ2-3	CASSQDGDMGAHADTQYF	TGTGCCAGCAGCCAAGATGGGGATATGGGGGCGCATGCAGATACGCAGTATTTT
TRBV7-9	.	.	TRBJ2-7	CASSLIGQITYEQYF	TGTGCCAGCAGCTTAATTGGACAGATTACCTACGAGCAGTACTTC
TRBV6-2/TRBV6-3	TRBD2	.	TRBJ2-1	CASSRTSGGINEQFF	TGTGCCAGCAGTCGGACTAGCGGGGGGATCAATGAGCAGTTCTTC
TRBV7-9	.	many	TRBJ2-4	CASSLPTSGRNIQYF	TGTGCCAGCAGCTTGCCTACCTCAGGGCGGAACATTCAGTACTTC